Each of the 5 T cell receptor beta chains below was sequenced from the same sample in a study of T-cell memory formation after mild COVID-19. TCRdb processed the 5' RACE reads anew with MiXCR; each CDR3 protein has one entry. The profile shows approximately 570,000 distinct CDR3 sequences, 15% to 20% of them singletons. The sample consisted of PBMCs or a T cell subset sorted from them (not recorded which). The receptors were sampled from an adult woman who had mild COVID-19 (a few samples of this study predate the infection). Cell type and time point are not known.

The chain joins TRBV19 to TRBJ2-7, with 8 bases lining up with TRBD1. The CDR3 has 15 residues. V shed 6 bases and J 3 bases; nucleotides not matched to a gene: 10. CDR1 is LNHDA, CDR2 SQIVND, per germline (reference sequence). CDR3 sequence (DNA): TGTGCCAGTAGGATCGGACAGGGCTCCCTCTACGAGCAGTACTTC. It specifies CASRIGQGSLYEQYF.

This clonotype has only a few counts. The chain joins TRBV4-1 to TRBJ2-7; TRBD1 is a possible D gene (6 bases). The germline V gene encodes CDR1 MGHRA and CDR2 YSYEKL. V gave up 3 bases and J gave up 0 bases, with 12 bases separating them. The CDR3 sequence is 15 residues long. The CDR3, as DNA: TGCGCCAGCAGCCAGGAAGCACAGGGCTCCTACGAGCAGTACTTC. This gives the protein CASSQEAQGSYEQYF.

The chain recombines TRBV29-1 with TRBJ1-1; no clear D. This CDR3 spans 12 amino acids. Deletions cut 5 bases from V and 4 bases from J, with 11 bases between. Germline CDR1 SQVTM, CDR2 ANQGSEA. The CDR3 here is CSVQARFTEAFF. DNA of the CDR3: TGCAGCGTTCAGGCCCGGTTCACTGAAGCTTTCTTT.

The CDR3 DNA sequence: TGTGCCAGCAGCTTACTAGCGGGGTCTAGAGATACGCAGTATTTT. It is translated as CASSLLAGSRDTQYF. The V call is TRBV7-3, the J call TRBJ2-3, with 9 positions matching TRBD2. The CDR3 sequence is 15 residues long. CDR1 is SGHTA and CDR2 is FQGTGA in the germline V gene. Losses at the gene ends were 2 bases for V and 5 bases for J; bases not matched to a gene: 5.

In this sample, this clonotype turned up a few times. The V call is TRBV6-2 or TRBV6-3, the J call TRBJ2-1; TRBD2 matches at 10 bases. The V gene's germline CDR1 is MNHEY and CDR2 SVGEGT. The CDR3 is made up of 15 amino acids. Trimming cost V 7 bases and J 1 base; bases outside gene matches: 4. The CDR3 DNA is TGTGCCAGCACTTTACTAGCGGGGTCCTACAATGAGCAGTTCTTC. This gives the protein CASTLLAGSYNEQFF.